The 30 T cell receptor beta chains in this list originate from one sample, sequenced in a study of shared clonotypes between healthy human individuals. Method: immunoSEQ multiplex PCR; TCRdb's copy keeps in-frame clones and lacks some. The sample yields some 1 million clones, 75% seen once. Sequencing was carried out using memory CD4+ T cells sorted from blood. The subset: CD45RA-negative fraction. The source is a man between 18 and 35 years old in good health.

Turning to this clone: At the DNA level, this CDR3 is encoded by other sequences in the same sample as well. This chain joins TRBV7-2 and TRBJ1-5; D unresolved. Looked up from germline, CDR1 is SGHTA and CDR2 is FQGNSA. The CDR3 is made up of 13 amino acids. V was pared by 1 base and J by 7 bases, with 8 bases between. CDR3 DNA sequence: TGTGCCAGCAGCTTAGTGGAAGGGCAGCCCCAGCATTTT. Encoded protein: CASSLVEGQPQHF.

As regards this clone: In the same sample, other DNA sequences code for this CDR3. V is TRBV30 and J is TRBJ2-5; D is unresolved. Germline V lookup: CDR1 GTSNPN, CDR2 SVGIG (reference sequence). This CDR3 contains 12 residues. Trimming pared 3 bases from V and 5 bases from J, leaving 10 bases between. The DNA of the CDR3 is TGTGCCTGGAGGAAGTTTGGGGAGACCCAGTACTTC. Translation gives CAWRKFGETQYF.

This clone was seen at least ten times. Distinct nucleotide sequences in the sample also encode this CDR3. This chain links TRBV13 with TRBJ2-7; 8 bases map to TRBD2. V was pared by 2 bases and J by 1 base, with 1 base of the junction left unmatched. This CDR3 contains 14 residues. CDR1 is PRHDT and CDR2 is FYEKMQ in the germline V gene (reference sequence). CDR3 in amino acids: CASSLPGGSYEQYF. CDR3 coding DNA: TGTGCCAGCAGCTTACCGGGAGGGTCCTACGAGCAGTACTTC. The full variable domain, its missing parts supplied by reference TRBV13 and TRBJ2-7, is AAGVIQSPRHLIKEKRETATLKCYPIPRHDTVYWYQQGPGQDPQFLISFYEKMQSDKGSIPDRFSAQQFSDYHSELNMSSLELGDSALYFCASSLPGGSYEQYFGPGTRLTVT.

This clone showed up just a few times. This CDR3 is CASSQDFSAGGPRDTQYF. The DNA of the CDR3 is TGCGCCAGCAGCCAAGATTTCTCGGCGGGAGGGCCAAGAGATACGCAGTATTTT. The chain is built from TRBV4-3 and TRBJ2-3, with 9 bases aligning to TRBD2. In germline, CDR1 is LGHNA, CDR2 YSLEER. The J segment lost 5 bases and the V segment lost 0 bases, leaving 12 bases of the junction unmatched. This CDR3 has 18 amino acids.

Points on this clone: Different DNA sequences within this sample yield the same CDR3. This rearrangement joins TRBV29-1 to TRBJ1-1; no definite D call. CDR1 and CDR2 (germline): SQVTM, ANQGSEA. V lost 4 bases to trimming and J lost 0 bases, with 6 bases between them. The CDR3 runs to 12 residues. The CDR3 DNA reads as TGCAGCGTTGGGTCAGTGAACACTGAAGCTTTCTTT. This sequence encodes CSVGSVNTEAFF.

The chain carries TRBV7-2 and TRBJ2-5; 10 nucleotides align to TRBD2. Germline values: CDR1 SGHTA, CDR2 FQGNSA. This CDR3 is 16 amino acids long. Trimming took 6 bases from V and 2 from J; bases not matched to a gene: 9. CDR3 protein: CASRTTSAGGQETQYF. Here the CDR3 DNA reads TGTGCCAGCAGAACAACGTCAGCGGGAGGGCAAGAGACCCAGTACTTC.

The chain combines TRBV19 with TRBJ1-5; TRBD1 is a possible D gene (6 bases). Trimming took off 9 bases at V and 3 bases at J, with 9 bases between the two ends. Germline values: CDR1 LNHDA, CDR2 SQIVND (reference sequence). This CDR3 region has 12 residues. CDR3 protein: CASGQFNQPQHF. The CDR3 DNA follows: TGTGCCAGCGGACAGTTCAATCAGCCCCAGCATTTT.

This chain joins TRBV9 and TRBJ1-3; 7 nucleotides line up with TRBD1. CDR3 length: 16 amino acids. V lost 0 bases, J lost 5 bases, and 8 bases stayed unmatched. CDR1 SGDLS and CDR2 YYNGEE come from the germline V gene. CDR3 protein: CASSVDGRGQRNTIYF. Written as DNA, the CDR3 is TGTGCCAGCAGCGTAGATGGAAGGGGACAGCGAAACACCATATATTTT.

Concerning this clone itself: Just one base apart from a much larger clone, this may be a read error. At the DNA level, this CDR3 is encoded by other sequences in the same sample as well. J is TRBJ1-2 and V is TRBV6-6; TRBD1 agrees at 9 bases. V was pared by 5 bases and J by 4 bases, with 2 bases of the junction left unmatched. Germline CDR1 MNHNY, CDR2 SVGAGI (reference sequence). CDR3 length equals 13 residues. The DNA of the CDR3 is TGTGCCAGCAGTGGACAGGGGACCTATGGCTACACCTTC. Translating it yields CASSGQGTYGYTF.

The chain recombines TRBV2 with TRBJ1-4; 7 nucleotides align to TRBD1. Germline CDR1 reads SNHLY; CDR2 reads FYNNEI. After removal of 6 bases from V and 5 bases from J, the junction contained 9 bases not matched to a gene. There are 15 residues in the CDR3. CDR3 sequence (DNA): TGTGCCAGCAGGCGACAGGGAGGATACAATGAAAAACTGTTTTTT. Amino acid sequence: CASRRQGGYNEKLFF.

The chain recombines TRBV29-1 with TRBJ2-5; 7 bases are shared with TRBD1. Germline values: CDR1 SQVTM, CDR2 ANQGSEA. This CDR3 comprises 14 residues. V shed 3 bases and J 5 bases; nucleotides not matched to a gene: 9. This CDR3 reads CSVDHRGIGETQYF. DNA for the CDR3: TGCAGCGTTGACCACAGGGGTATCGGGGAGACCCAGTACTTC.

V gene TRBV19 combines with J gene TRBJ2-1; TRBD2 agrees at 7 bases. The germline V gene encodes CDR1 LNHDA and CDR2 SQIVND (reference sequence). The ends lost 6 bases at V and 4 bases at J; junction bases unmatched: 3. The CDR3 spans 13 residues. This chain's CDR3 is CASRPGLYNEQFF. CDR3 DNA: TGTGCCAGTAGACCGGGACTATACAATGAGCAGTTCTTC.

In regard to this clone: Other DNA sequences in the sample encode the same CDR3. The chain links TRBV7-2 to TRBJ2-1; TRBD2 matches at 7 bases. This CDR3 region has 15 residues. Germline CDR1 is SGHTA and CDR2 is FQGNSA. J lost 3 bases, V lost 3 bases, and 5 bases had no gene match. In nucleotides, the CDR3 is TGTGCCAGCAGCTTGGCCAGCGGGAACTACAATGAGCAGTTCTTC. The encoded protein is CASSLASGNYNEQFF.

This chain joins TRBV7-2 and TRBJ1-2; D is unresolved. The germline V gene has CDR1 SGHTA and CDR2 FQGNSA. The CDR3 has 13 residues. V shed 3 bases and J shed 6 bases, with 11 bases lying between them. The DNA for the CDR3 is TGTGCCAGCAGCTTGTTCAGTAGCAATGGCTACACCTTC. Protein product: CASSLFSSNGYTF.

The chain employs TRBV11-1 and TRBJ1-1, with D unresolved. CDR3 length: 13 amino acids. Trimming removed 3 bases at V and 1 base at J, with 6 bases between. Germline CDR1 is SGHAT and CDR2 is FQDESV (reference sequence). CDR3 sequence: CASSFAGNTEAFF. The CDR3 bases are TGTGCCAGCAGCTTCGCTGGGAACACTGAAGCTTTCTTT.

This rearrangement joins TRBV6-1 to TRBJ2-2; 7 bases line up with TRBD1. Germline V gene sequence: CDR1 MNHNS, CDR2 SASEGT. Losses at the gene ends were 5 bases for V and 1 base for J; bases not matched to a gene: 4. The CDR3 contains 15 residues. The CDR3: CASSLDRVNTGELFF. CDR3 nucleotide sequence: TGTGCCAGCAGTTTAGACAGGGTGAACACCGGGGAGCTGTTTTTT.

V and J are TRBV6-6 and TRBJ1-1; D is undetermined. The CDR3 is 16 residues long. The V gene lost 5 bases and the J gene lost 8 bases, with 24 bases spanning the gap. In germline, CDR1 is MNHNY, CDR2 SVGAGI (reference sequence). The CDR3 region is CASSPSFSGSIGEAFF. The CDR3, as DNA: TGTGCCAGCAGTCCCTCCTTTTCGGGGAGCATTGGGGAAGCTTTCTTT.

Turning to this clone: Germline and junction disagree at one end, which may indicate a read error. The chain couples TRBV18 to TRBJ2-3; 7 bases match TRBD2. This CDR3 region has 14 residues. Germline loops: CDR1 KGHSH, CDR2 LQKENI. CDR3 sequence (DNA): TGTGCCAGCTCACCACCGGTGCAGCGGGATATGCAGTATTTT. This codes for CASSPPVQRDMQYF.

The rearrangement uses TRBV19 and TRBJ1-1; 10 bases are shared with TRBD1. CDR1 LNHDA and CDR2 SQIVND come from the germline V gene (reference sequence). Trimming at V came to 0 bases and at J to 6 bases, leaving 10 bases not matched to a gene. The CDR3 spans 17 residues. The CDR3 nucleotides read TGTGCCAGTAGTATAGATCTAGGGACAGGGGTTGGAGCTGAAGCTTTCTTT. Translating it yields CASSIDLGTGVGAEAFF.

A few counts support this clone. J is TRBJ1-1 and V is TRBV20-1; maybe TRBD1 (5 bases). V lost 6 bases and J 7 bases, leaving 12 bases between the germline ends. Per the germline V gene, CDR1 is DFQATT and CDR2 is SNEGSKA (reference sequence). The CDR3 totals 11 residues. CDR3 nucleotide sequence: TGCAGTGCCCCAGGGAAAAATGAAGCTTTCTTT. Translating it yields CSAPGKNEAFF.

V usage is TRBV30 and J usage is TRBJ1-4; 11 nucleotides match TRBD1. With V trimmed by 5 bases and J by 7 bases, 6 bases remained unmatched. Germline V gene lookup returns CDR1 GTSNPN and CDR2 SVGIG (reference sequence). CDR3 size: 14 residues. CDR3 protein: CAWGLGQGAEKLFF. The CDR3 coding sequence is TGTGCCTGGGGCTTAGGACAGGGGGCTGAAAAACTGTTTTTT. Drawing the rest from reference TRBV30 and TRBJ1-4, the complete variable domain is SQTIHQWPATLVQPVGSPLSLECTVEGTSNPNLYWYRQAAGRGLQLLFYSVGIGQISSEVPQNLSASRPQDRQFILSSKKLLLSDSGFYLCAWGLGQGAEKLFFGSGTQLSVL.

This sequence joins TRBV5-1 and TRBJ2-3; TRBD2 might be the D (6 bases). The CDR3 length is 15 residues. The V gene's germline CDR1 is SGHRS and CDR2 YFSETQ. The V and J ends lost 4 bases and 1 base respectively, with 13 bases between them. CDR3 sequence: CASSHSGPRTDTQYF. The CDR3, as DNA: TGCGCCAGCAGCCATAGCGGCCCACGCACAGATACGCAGTATTTT.

In the case of this clone: Other DNA sequences in the sample encode the same CDR3. The chain uses TRBV5-1 and TRBJ2-5, with 9 bases identical to TRBD2. The ends lost 2 bases at V and 2 bases at J; junction bases unmatched: 4. CDR3 size: 15 residues. The V gene's germline CDR1 is SGHRS and CDR2 YFSETQ. The DNA for the CDR3 is TGCGCCAGCAGCTTAGATAGCGGGGGTCAAGAGACCCAGTACTTC. Translating gives CASSLDSGGQETQYF.

This clone was seen a few times. The chain is built from TRBV7-6 and TRBJ2-7; TRBD2 might be the D (6 bases). From germline, CDR1 is SGHVS and CDR2 FNYEAQ. This CDR3 comprises 13 residues. Trimming removed 5 bases from V and 6 bases from J, with 14 bases in between. Here the CDR3 reads CASSPTGRPEQYF. The CDR3 nucleotides read TGTGCCAGCAGCCCGACCGGGAGACCCGAGCAGTACTTC.

A single count supports this clone. The chain has TRBV5-5 and TRBJ1-6; 7 bases align to TRBD1. V trimming: 0 bases; J trimming: 10 bases; junction bases outside the gene matches: 1. Germline CDR1 reads SGHKS; CDR2 reads YYEKEE (reference sequence). The CDR3 has 13 amino acids. CDR3 sequence: CASSLDRGSPLHF. DNA of the CDR3: TGTGCCAGCAGCTTGGACAGGGGCTCACCCCTCCACTTT.

The V and J genes are TRBV7-8 and TRBJ2-3, with 10 bases that match TRBD2. CDR1 is SGHVS and CDR2 is FQNEAQ in the germline V gene. This CDR3 contains 16 residues. V was clipped by 2 bases and J by 3 bases; unmatched bases: 5. The CDR3 bases are TGTGCCAGCAGCTTAAGAGCGGGAGGGCCGACAGATACGCAGTATTTT. Residues: CASSLRAGGPTDTQYF.

The chain employs TRBV29-1 and TRBJ2-4, with 10 bases fitting TRBD1. The CDR3 loop spans 12 amino acids. The V and J ends lost 5 bases and 9 bases, in that order; junction bases with no gene match: 4. Germline CDR1 and CDR2: SQVTM and ANQGSEA. CDR3 protein: CSVLGQGSIQYF. The CDR3 DNA reads TGCAGCGTTTTGGGACAGGGGAGCATTCAGTACTTC. Looking up the rest from reference TRBV29-1 and TRBJ2-4 gives the full variable domain: SAVISQKPSRDICQRGTSLTIQCQVDSQVTMMFWYRQQPGQSLTLIATANQGSEATYESGFVIDKFPISRPNLTFSTLTVSNMSPEDSSIYLCSVLGQGSIQYFGAGTRLSVL.

The rearrangement links TRBV2 to TRBJ1-4; D perhaps matches TRBD1 (5 bases). The CDR3 contains 14 residues. Germline V CDR1 and CDR2: SNHLY, FYNNEI. V was clipped by 4 bases and J by 3 bases, with 9 bases between them. The CDR3 DNA follows: TGTGCCAGCAGTGGGGGGACGGCTAATGAAAAACTGTTTTTT. It encodes CASSGGTANEKLFF.

The chain combines TRBV5-6 with TRBJ1-4, with a possible D match to TRBD1 (6 bases). Germline CDR1 reads SGHDT; CDR2 reads YYEEEE. The CDR3 sequence is 15 residues long. V lost 4 bases and J 0 bases, leaving 10 bases between the germline ends. CDR3 protein: CASSPWTATNEKLFF. In DNA, the CDR3 is TGTGCCAGCAGCCCCTGGACAGCAACTAATGAAAAACTGTTTTTT. Full variable domain (missing parts from reference TRBV5-6 and TRBJ1-4): DAGVTQSPTHLIKTRGQQVTLRCSPKSGHDTVSWYQQALGQGPQFIFQYYEEEERQRGNFPDRFSGHQFPNYSSELNVNALLLGDSALYLCASSPWTATNEKLFFGSGTQLSVL.

The V and J genes are TRBV20-1 and TRBJ2-3; D uncertain. CDR1 is DFQATT, CDR2 SNEGSKA, per germline (reference sequence). The CDR3 is 10 amino acids. Trimming took 6 bases from V and 4 from J, leaving 5 bases between them. The CDR3 DNA reads TGCAGTGCGGGCGCAGATACGCAGTATTTT. Translated, it gives CSAGADTQYF.